Following are 29 T cell receptor beta chains from one sample sequenced in a study of shared clonotypes between healthy human individuals (dated by TCRdb to 2019 to 2021). Receptors were amplified or captured by the immunoSEQ multiplex PCR assay. The table was pulled from immuneACCESS by TCRdb, which kept in-frame rearrangements only. Such tables lose some clones; where checked, under half of the loss comes from unresolved V genes, and the rest has no known cause. The sample table shows 1.5 million to 2.5 million clones, and about 95% are seen once. Clones ranked in the top ten supply approximately 1.2% of the sample. CD8 naive samples consisted of CD45RO-negative cells that were positively selected for CCR7, yielding a CD45RA+CCR7+ population without TemRA cells. The sequenced material came from naive CD8+ T cells sorted from blood. According to the study, the label for this sample's cell subset or site signals: CD45RA+CCR7+. These receptors were obtained from a man aged 18 to 30 in good health.

This chain joins TRBV21-1 and TRBJ1-2; the table assigns TRBD1, which was not confirmed against the DNA. TRBV21-1 is termed a pseudogene. This CDR3 spans 12 amino acids. The CDR3 nucleotides are TGTGCCAGCAGTCCGGGACAGGGGGATGGTTTCTTC. This translates into CASSPGQGDGFF.

The chain employs TRBV6-1 and TRBJ1-1; tentatively, D is TRBD1 (5 bases). From germline, CDR1 is MNHNS and CDR2 SASEGT. The CDR3 has 15 amino acids. Trimming cost V 4 bases and J 4 bases, with 16 bases left between them. CDR3 nucleotides: TGTGCCAGCAGTGGTGGGACTACCAAGGGCACTGAAGCTTTCTTT. Protein product: CASSGGTTKGTEAFF.

This chain joins TRBV7-9 and TRBJ1-1; tentatively, D is TRBD1 (5 bases). Looked up from germline, CDR1 is SEHNR and CDR2 is FQNEAQ (reference sequence). Trimming stripped 3 bases from V and 7 bases from J, with 12 bases between. There are 13 residues in the CDR3. CDR3 in amino acids: CASSLWGEVEAFF. As DNA, the CDR3 is TGTGCCAGCAGCTTGTGGGGCGAGGTTGAAGCTTTCTTT.

The chain couples TRBV30 to TRBJ1-1; D is possibly TRBD1 (5 bases). CDR3 length equals 11 residues. Germline V lookup: CDR1 GTSNPN, CDR2 SVGIG (reference sequence). Trimming shortened V by 4 bases and J by 6 bases, and 9 bases separated the two germline ends. The CDR3 sequence is CAWKTTAEAFF. The DNA for the CDR3 is TGTGCCTGGAAAACGACAGCTGAAGCTTTCTTT.

V and J are TRBV4-1 and TRBJ2-7, with unresolved D. Between the trimmed V and J ends, which lost 4 bases and 0 bases, there was a span of 10 bases. CDR1 is MGHRA, CDR2 YSYEKL, per germline. The CDR3 is made up of 14 amino acids. The CDR3 reads CASSLTQSSYEQYF. CDR3 coding DNA: TGCGCCAGCAGCCTCACACAGAGCTCCTACGAGCAGTACTTC.

This sequence joins TRBV30 and TRBJ2-1; 8 nucleotides align to TRBD2. The V and J ends lost 2 bases and 8 bases, in that order; junction bases with no gene match: 5. Looked up from germline, CDR1 is GTSNPN and CDR2 is SVGIG (reference sequence). The CDR3 has 13 residues. The DNA of the CDR3 is TGTGCCTGGAGTCTCGGGGGGGGCGATGAGCAGTTCTTC. Protein sequence: CAWSLGGGDEQFF.

This rearrangement joins TRBV7-9 to TRBJ1-4; 8 bases fit TRBD1. Germline V lookup: CDR1 SEHNR, CDR2 FQNEAQ (reference sequence). Germline trimming cut 4 bases from V and 5 bases from J; bases unmatched to any gene: 9. The CDR3 length is 16 residues. Here the CDR3 reads CASSSGQEVWNEKLFF. The DNA of the CDR3 is TGTGCCAGCAGCTCGGGACAGGAGGTATGGAATGAAAAACTGTTTTTT. The variable domain in full, with the rest retrieved from reference TRBV7-9 and TRBJ1-4, is DTGVSQNPRHKITKRGQNVTFRCDPISEHNRLYWYRQTLGQGPEFLTYFQNEAQLEKSRLLSDRFSAERPKGSFSTLEIQRTEQGDSAMYLCASSSGQEVWNEKLFFGSGTQLSVL.

This chain links TRBV10-3 with TRBJ2-3, with TRBD2 matching 16 bases. This CDR3 contains 17 residues. Germline trimming cut 10 bases from V and 2 bases from J; bases unmatched to any gene: 9. Germline V CDR1 and CDR2: ENHRY, SYGVKD. CDR3: CATGTGLAGGPTDTQYF. As DNA, the CDR3 is TGTGCCACCGGGACGGGACTAGCGGGAGGGCCCACAGATACGCAGTATTTT.

With regard to this clone: The sample carries other DNA sequences with the same CDR3. The chain recombines TRBV28 with TRBJ1-3, with D hard to call. The V gene lost 3 bases and the J gene lost 1 base, with 7 bases spanning the gap. CDR1 and CDR2 from the germline V gene are MDHEN and SYDVKM. This CDR3 has 14 residues. The CDR3 here is CASSFGGSGNTIYF. CDR3 nucleotides: TGTGCCAGCAGTTTCGGAGGGTCTGGAAACACCATATATTTT.

The rearrangement uses TRBV7-6 and TRBJ2-3; possibly TRBD2 for D (6 bases). Trimming stripped 2 bases from V and 1 base from J, with 10 bases between. This CDR3 is 15 amino acids long. Per the germline V gene, CDR1 is SGHVS and CDR2 is FNYEAQ. This CDR3 reads CASSLLAIGTDTQYF. In nucleotides, the CDR3 is TGTGCCAGCAGCTTACTAGCGATTGGCACAGATACGCAGTATTTT.

Comment on this clone: This sample includes further DNA sequences coding for the same CDR3. The chain combines TRBV18 with TRBJ2-7; perhaps TRBD1 as D (5 bases). V was shortened by 0 bases and J by 2 bases, with 8 bases between the two germline ends. CDR3 size: 14 residues. Germline V gene sequence: CDR1 KGHSH, CDR2 LQKENI. In DNA, the CDR3 is TGTGCCAGCTCACCACCGGACATTACCTACGAGCAGTACTTC. As protein: CASSPPDITYEQYF.

V usage is TRBV28 and J usage is TRBJ2-2, with a possible D match to TRBD1 (5 bases). Trimming took off 1 base at V and 0 bases at J, with 6 bases between the two ends. This CDR3 spans 15 amino acids. CDR1 is MDHEN and CDR2 is SYDVKM in the germline V gene. CDR3 residues: CASSLYRTNTGELFF. The CDR3 coding sequence is TGTGCCAGCAGTTTATACAGGACGAACACCGGGGAGCTGTTTTTT. The variable domain in full, with the rest retrieved from reference TRBV28 and TRBJ2-2, is DVKVTQSSRYLVKRTGEKVFLECVQDMDHENMFWYRQDPGLGLRLIYFSYDVKMKEKGDIPEGYSVSREKKERFSLILESASTNQTSMYLCASSLYRTNTGELFFGEGSRLTVL.

For this clone: This specimen includes other DNA sequences encoding the same CDR3. The chain links TRBV6-5 to TRBJ1-2, with D possibly matching TRBD1 (6 bases). V lost 0 bases, J lost 3 bases, and 11 bases lay in between. The CDR3 loop spans 15 amino acids. Germline CDR1 MNHEY, CDR2 SVGAGI. The CDR3 DNA reads as TGTGCCAGCAGTTACTCAGAGGGGGTTTACTATGGCTACACCTTC. Residues: CASSYSEGVYYGYTF.

V and J are TRBV10-1 and TRBJ1-1, with D uncertain. The CDR3 totals 12 residues. The V gene's germline CDR1 is WNHNN and CDR2 SYGVQD (reference sequence). V gave up 3 bases and J gave up 4 bases, with 6 bases separating them. CDR3 sequence: CASSDPRTEAFF. CDR3 coding DNA: TGCGCCAGCAGTGATCCCCGCACTGAAGCTTTCTTT.

This sequence joins TRBV6-5 and TRBJ2-2; tentatively, D is TRBD2 (5 bases). With 2 bases removed from V and 7 bases from J, the gap between germline ends came to 11 bases. The CDR3 consists of 14 residues. Germline assignment: CDR1 MNHEY and CDR2 SVGAGI. The CDR3 coding sequence is TGTGCCAGCAGTTACACTGCGGGTGGCGGGGAGCTGTTTTTT. Translating gives CASSYTAGGGELFF.

This clone was counted only a few times. The chain joins TRBV4-1 to TRBJ2-7; no definite D call. Per the germline V gene, CDR1 is MGHRA and CDR2 is YSYEKL. This CDR3 is built from 14 residues. Between the trimmed V and J ends, which lost 1 base and 3 bases, there was a span of 10 bases. The CDR3 DNA reads TGCGCCAGCAGCCAAGCCGGGTATGGCTACGAGCAGTACTTC. This encodes CASSQAGYGYEQYF.

V usage is TRBV28 and J usage is TRBJ2-5; TRBD2 agrees at 9 bases. CDR3 length: 17 amino acids. With 6 bases clipped from V and 5 bases from J, the junction kept 16 bases outside the gene matches. Germline CDR1 reads MDHEN; CDR2 reads SYDVKM. CDR3 sequence (DNA): TGTGCCAGCAGACGTTATGGATACAGCGGGGGGTGGGAGACCCAGTACTTC. It encodes CASRRYGYSGGWETQYF.

This chain uses TRBV6-5 with TRBJ2-1; D possibly corresponds to TRBD2 (5 bases). The CDR3 consists of 13 residues. V dropped 4 bases and J dropped 7 bases, with 11 bases sitting between them. Germline CDR1 is MNHEY and CDR2 is SVGAGI. The CDR3 DNA reads as TGTGCCAGCAGTTCGGGATCCGGGAATGAGCAGTTCTTC. It encodes CASSSGSGNEQFF.

The rearrangement joins TRBV7-6 to TRBJ2-3; D remains ambiguous. The CDR3 is 13 amino acids. The germline CDR1 and CDR2 sequences are SGHVS and FNYEAQ. V lost 6 bases and J lost 3, with 10 bases in between. The CDR3 reads CASREPWTDTQYF. CDR3 DNA: TGTGCCAGCAGAGAACCATGGACAGATACGCAGTATTTT.

The chain recombines TRBV7-9 with TRBJ2-3; D is perhaps TRBD2 (5 bases). V lost 1 base and J lost 2, with 10 bases in between. Germline V gene sequence: CDR1 SEHNR, CDR2 FQNEAQ (reference sequence). The CDR3 has 15 residues. The CDR3 region has the DNA TGTGCCAGCAGCTTAGGGCGACGGGACACAGATACGCAGTATTTT. This encodes CASSLGRRDTDTQYF.

This rearrangement joins TRBV10-2 to TRBJ2-2; tentatively, D is TRBD2 (6 bases). V lost 6 bases and J 1 base, leaving 9 bases between the germline ends. The germline CDR1 and CDR2 sequences are WSHSY and SAAADI. The CDR3 contains 14 residues. Here the CDR3 reads CASSWDWNTGELFF. The DNA of the CDR3 is TGCGCCAGCAGCTGGGACTGGAACACCGGGGAGCTGTTTTTT.

In its sample, this clone was seen once. The CDR3 region has the DNA TGCGCCAGCAGCCAAGAGGGAATACAGGGAGGTGAGCAGTACTTC. It specifies CASSQEGIQGGEQYF. This chain links TRBV4-1 with TRBJ2-7, with D possibly called TRBD1 or TRBD2 (6 bases each). The V end lost 0 bases, the J end lost 7 bases, and 16 bases lay between the germline ends. This CDR3 is 15 amino acids long. Germline CDR1 MGHRA, CDR2 YSYEKL.

As to this clone: The same CDR3 can be traced to other DNA sequences in this sample. This sequence joins TRBV4-1 and TRBJ2-1, with a tentative D call TRBD2 (6 bases). The CDR3 totals 13 residues. Germline assignment: CDR1 MGHRA and CDR2 YSYEKL. V lost 6 bases and J 6 bases, leaving 12 bases between the germline ends. The CDR3 nucleotides read TGCGCCAGCAGTCATGCCGGGGGCAATGAGCAGTTCTTC. This translates into CASSHAGGNEQFF.

The V and J genes are TRBV7-6 and TRBJ1-2, with D maybe TRBD1 (5 bases). CDR1 is SGHVS and CDR2 is FNYEAQ in the germline V gene. The CDR3 has 14 amino acids. Trimming left V 2 bases short and J 4 bases short, with 11 bases between. CDR3 residues: CASSLYQGGYGYTF. The DNA for the CDR3 is TGTGCCAGCAGCTTATATCAGGGCGGCTATGGCTACACCTTC.

This clone occurred a few times. This chain joins TRBV10-2 and TRBJ1-6; D is possibly TRBD1 (6 bases). Trimming cost V 6 bases and J 8 bases, with 14 bases left between them. Germline CDR1 WSHSY, CDR2 SAAADI. The CDR3 sequence is 14 residues long. This chain's CDR3 is CASRETGPYSPLHF. CDR3 bases: TGCGCCAGCAGGGAAACAGGGCCCTATTCACCCCTCCACTTT.

The gene calls are TRBV7-8 and TRBJ1-5; 9 bases line up with TRBD1. J lost 4 bases, V lost 5 bases, and 12 bases had no gene match. Germline CDR1 and CDR2: SGHVS and FQNEAQ. This CDR3 has 17 amino acids. The chain's CDR3 is CASSPGQGKRKNQPQHF. CDR3 DNA: TGTGCCAGCAGCCCGGGACAGGGAAAGCGTAAGAATCAGCCCCAGCATTTT. Full variable domain (missing parts from reference TRBV7-8 and TRBJ1-5): GAGVSQSPRYKVAKRGQDVALRCDPISGHVSLFWYQQALGQGPEFLTYFQNEAQLDKSGLPSDRFFAERPEGSVSTLKIQRTQQEDSAVYLCASSPGQGKRKNQPQHFGDGTRLSIL.

The genes are TRBV27 and TRBJ2-7; D is uncertain. Germline assignment: CDR1 MNHEY and CDR2 SMNVEV (reference sequence). V was cut by 4 bases and J by 3 bases, with 10 bases left in between. The CDR3 runs 13 residues. The CDR3 loop reads CASSWTVDYEQYF. Written as DNA, the CDR3 is TGTGCCAGCAGTTGGACGGTAGACTACGAGCAGTACTTC.

This chain uses TRBV7-9 with TRBJ1-6; 9 bases are a match to TRBD1. Germline CDR1 is SEHNR and CDR2 is FQNEAQ (reference sequence). CDR3 length: 13 residues. Trimming cost V 5 bases and J 16 bases; bases outside gene matches: 9. The CDR3 DNA follows: TGTGCCAGCAGCCCACGGACAGGGGTTGATCTCCACTTT. Amino acids: CASSPRTGVDLHF.

Of note for this clone: This same CDR3 is encoded by further DNA sequences in the sample. This chain uses TRBV28 with TRBJ2-7; maybe TRBD2 (5 bases). CDR3 size: 14 residues. Germline CDR1 MDHEN, CDR2 SYDVKM. The germline V and J ends were trimmed by 4 bases and 0 bases, with 10 bases remaining between them. The chain's CDR3 is CASSSGLISYEQYF. CDR3 bases: TGTGCCAGCAGTTCCGGACTGATCTCCTACGAGCAGTACTTC.